This T cell receptor beta chain appears in the sequencing data of a study of T cells in Graves' hyperthyroidism and ophthalmopathy. On the study more broadly: Before treatment of any kind, peripheral blood was taken at initial diagnosis.

Using RNA transcripts as the source, TCR beta CDR3 regions were amplified. The HTBI primer set served for first-round RT-PCR of the TCR CDR3. One entry per CDR3 protein results from TCRdb running MiXCR on the multiplex PCR reads. The table records roughly 750,000 distinct CDR3 sequences, around 17% of them present only once. There are 15 residues in the CDR3. Germline V CDR1 and CDR2: ENHRY, SYGVKD. J was trimmed by 0 bases and V by 2 bases; bases with no gene match: 1. About this clonotype itself: Its matching antigen is unknown.

Broader study findings: The model predicted ophthalmopathy a median around 6 months before onset. Separating ophthalmopathy from stable hyperthyroidism was achieved by a 13 V-J model.

The chain joins TRBV10-3 to TRBJ2-1; 7 bases line up with TRBD2. This clonotype was obtained from a man younger than 35 with Graves' hyperthyroidism. Sequenced input: blood. The CDR3 region is CAISEAGDSYNEQFF. Written as DNA, the CDR3 is TGTGCCATCAGTGAGGCGGGAGACTCCTACAATGAGCAGTTCTTC.